These T cell receptor beta chains were read from a single sample in a study of cytomegalovirus exposure and HLA in healthy donors. This table comes from immunoSEQ multiplex PCR, and its TCRdb copy is limited to in-frame clones, with some not included. Found here are 82,000 or so clones, 10% of them singletons; the top ten hold roughly a quarter. Sequencing input: PBMCs. These receptors were obtained from a man aged 60 to 75 in good health and CMV-seropositive. Each CDR3 is given without its conserved first and last residue. Clone size appears in some rows only: once, few, many, or a class for an expanded clone.

clone size: few; V gene: TRBV30; CDR3 protein: AWSVRGDQPQH
clone size: few; V gene: TRBV4-2; CDR3 protein: ASSHYTGNTIY
clone size: -; V gene: TRBV11-1; CDR3 protein: ASSLGGQGKL
clone size: few; V gene: TRBV6-5; CDR3 protein: ASRGGRNQPQH
clone size: -; V gene: TRBV19; CDR3 protein: ASSAGTGSTEAF
clone size: few; V gene: TRBV4-1; CDR3 protein: ASSQARLLNTEAF
clone size: few; V gene: TRBV4-1; CDR3 protein: ASSQFSGGAGTGELF
clone size: few; V gene: TRBV4-1; CDR3 protein: ASRLAGGRENIQY
clone size: -; V gene: TRBV6-1; CDR3 protein: ASATATGGNTIY
clone size: -; V gene: TRBV6-6; CDR3 protein: ASSLSGTTQY
clone size: -; V gene: TRBV27; CDR3 protein: ASSLSVGTSGSGEQY
clone size: -; V gene: TRBV9; CDR3 protein: ASSVEPPKEGATDTQY
clone size: few; V gene: TRBV2; CDR3 protein: ASSDESKPQH
clone size: -; V gene: TRBV5-6; CDR3 protein: ASSQGGASPGNTIY
clone size: -; V gene: TRBV28; CDR3 protein: ASTRGIYEQY
clone size: -; V gene: TRBV30; CDR3 protein: AWRSGTPYNEQF
clone size: -; V gene: TRBV2; CDR3 protein: ASSDDSNQPQH
clone size: few; V gene: TRBV6-5; CDR3 protein: ASTDDRGSDEQY